Listed below are T cell receptor beta chains from one sample, sequenced in a study of blood T cell repertoires in COVID-19. Libraries were prepared by immunoSEQ multiplex PCR; TCRdb keeps only in-frame clonotypes and omits some of them. The profile shows 110,000 or so clones, more than 70% of them singletons. The specimen was peripheral blood. All receptors come from an older woman with COVID-19, enrolled during active disease. CDR3s include the opening cysteine and the closing phenylalanine or tryptophan. Each record gives: J gene, clone size, V gene, D gene, CDR3 protein, CDR3 DNA. D genes are given only for firm matches. Part of the rows lack a size; the others show once, few, many or a class for expanded clones.

J: TRBJ2-5
size: -
V: TRBV19
D: TRBD2
CDR3: CASSPSGGIWETQYF
DNA: TGTGCCAGTAGTCCTAGCGGGGGAATATGGGAGACCCAGTACTTC

J: TRBJ2-7
size: once
V: TRBV18
D: TRBD1
CDR3: CASSPPTGADYEQYF
DNA: TGTGCCAGCTCACCACCGACAGGGGCAGACTACGAGCAGTACTTC

J: TRBJ1-1
size: -
V: TRBV7-9
D: -
CDR3: CASSYTGGGNTEAFF
DNA: TGTGCCAGCAGCTACACCGGGGGAGGGAACACTGAAGCTTTCTTT

J: TRBJ2-1
size: -
V: TRBV2
D: -
CDR3: CASSVNNEQFF
DNA: TGTGCCAGCAGTGTAAACAATGAGCAGTTCTTC

J: TRBJ1-2
size: -
V: TRBV30
D: -
CDR3: CAWSEGPYYGYTF
DNA: TGTGCCTGGAGTGAGGGGCCCTACTATGGCTACACCTTC

J: TRBJ2-7
size: -
V: TRBV5-5
D: -
CDR3: CASSLLFRGETYEQYF
DNA: TGTGCCAGCAGCTTGTTGTTTCGGGGTGAGACCTACGAGCAGTACTTC

J: TRBJ1-3
size: few
V: TRBV27
D: -
CDR3: CASSLGRTGNTIYF
DNA: TGTGCCAGCAGCCTGGGCAGGACTGGAAACACCATATATTTT

J: TRBJ2-7
size: -
V: TRBV18
D: -
CDR3: CASSPPWGDVYEQYF
DNA: TGTGCCAGCTCACCACCATGGGGGGACGTTTACGAGCAGTACTTC

J: TRBJ1-3
size: -
V: TRBV18
D: TRBD1
CDR3: CASSPSGTGVAVGNTIYF
DNA: TGTGCCAGCTCACCCTCTGGGACAGGGGTTGCTGTTGGAAACACCATATATTTT

J: TRBJ2-2
size: -
V: TRBV4-1
D: -
CDR3: CASSQTSLQNTGELFF
DNA: TGCGCCAGCAGCCAAACTTCCTTGCAGAACACCGGGGAGCTGTTTTTT

J: TRBJ2-1
size: -
V: TRBV2
D: -
CDR3: CASSIVPENNEQFF
DNA: TGTGCCAGCAGTATAGTGCCCGAAAACAATGAGCAGTTCTTC

J: TRBJ1-2
size: -
V: TRBV7-7
D: -
CDR3: CASSLGRLIYGYTF
DNA: TGTGCTAGCAGCTTAGGGCGGTTAATCTATGGCTACACCTTC

J: TRBJ2-3
size: -
V: TRBV20-1
D: TRBD2
CDR3: CSASRGLAGTDTQYF
DNA: TGCAGTGCTAGTAGGGGGCTAGCGGGGACAGATACGCAGTATTTT

J: TRBJ1-5
size: -
V: TRBV19
D: -
CDR3: CASKGWGVDQPQHF
DNA: TGTGCCAGTAAGGGGTGGGGGGTTGATCAGCCCCAGCATTTT

J: TRBJ1-3
size: -
V: TRBV7-2
D: -
CDR3: CASSLTGSPGNTIYF
DNA: TGTGCCAGCAGCTTAACGGGGTCCCCTGGAAACACCATATATTTT

J: TRBJ2-5
size: -
V: TRBV9
D: -
CDR3: CASSVVVGGEQETQYF
DNA: TGTGCCAGCAGCGTAGTAGTGGGGGGAGAACAAGAGACCCAGTACTTC

J: TRBJ1-5
size: -
V: TRBV18
D: -
CDR3: CASSPQDTNQPQHF
DNA: TGTGCCAGCTCACCGCAGGACACCAATCAGCCCCAGCATTTT

J: TRBJ2-7
size: -
V: TRBV27
D: TRBD2
CDR3: CASSLQGWVLAGRSYEQYF
DNA: TGTGCCAGCAGTCTCCAAGGCTGGGTACTAGCGGGGAGATCCTACGAGCAGTACTTC

J: TRBJ2-7
size: -
V: TRBV7-2
D: TRBD1
CDR3: CASSLRGPSYEQYF
DNA: TGTGCCAGCAGCTTGAGGGGGCCCTCCTACGAGCAGTACTTC

J: TRBJ2-1
size: -
V: TRBV11-3
D: TRBD1
CDR3: CASSSGTARYNEQFF
DNA: TGTGCCAGCAGCTCGGGGACAGCGAGATACAATGAGCAGTTCTTC

J: TRBJ1-4
size: -
V: TRBV7-9
D: -
CDR3: CASSLLGRGSEKLFF
DNA: TGTGCCAGCAGCTTATTAGGTCGGGGGTCTGAAAAACTGTTTTTT

J: TRBJ2-4
size: -
V: TRBV19
D: TRBD1
CDR3: CASSIDGDRGPLAKNIQYF
DNA: TGTGCCAGTAGTATCGATGGGGACAGGGGACCCCTAGCCAAAAACATTCAGTACTTC